This passage covers 21 T cell receptor beta chains from one sample sequenced in a study of blood T cell repertoires in COVID-19. TCRdb's copy holds only in-frame clones and misses some; the assay was immunoSEQ multiplex PCR. The sample lists 300,000 or so clones, roughly 86% occurring once. The sample taken for sequencing was PBMCs or T cells enriched from blood (not recorded which). These receptors originate from a woman aged 50 to 60 who had been exposed to COVID-19.

V gene TRBV10-3 combines with J gene TRBJ2-7; TRBD2 matches at 11 bases. This CDR3 is 13 amino acids long. The trim removed 10 bases at V and 3 bases at J, leaving 5 bases unmatched. CDR1 is ENHRY and CDR2 is SYGVKD in the germline V gene. The CDR3 region is CATHGTSGYEQYF. The CDR3 DNA reads TGTGCCACCCACGGGACTAGCGGCTACGAGCAGTACTTC.

For the CDR3, the DNA is TGTGCCAGCAGCTTGGCGGAGAGTGAAAAACTGTTTTTT. This translates into CASSLAESEKLFF. The V and J genes are TRBV7-9 and TRBJ1-4; D gene ambiguous. Germline assignment: CDR1 SEHNR and CDR2 FQNEAQ (reference sequence). The CDR3 has 13 amino acids. V dropped 3 bases and J dropped 7 bases, with 9 bases sitting between them.

This sequence joins TRBV5-6 and TRBJ2-2; perhaps TRBD2 as D (5 bases). Germline V gene lookup returns CDR1 SGHDT and CDR2 YYEEEE. The germline V and J ends were trimmed by 4 bases and 2 bases, with 9 bases remaining between them. The CDR3 sequence is 14 residues long. Written as DNA, the CDR3 is TGTGCCAGCAGCCCACTAGTAAACACCGGGGAGCTGTTTTTT. Protein sequence: CASSPLVNTGELFF.

V usage is TRBV30 and J usage is TRBJ1-6, with a possible D match to TRBD1 (5 bases). V was shortened by 5 bases and J by 4 bases, with 12 bases between the two germline ends. CDR1 GTSNPN and CDR2 SVGIG come from the germline V gene (reference sequence). The CDR3 is 14 amino acids. The CDR3 loop is CAWEGKGYNSPLHF. Written as DNA, the CDR3 is TGTGCCTGGGAGGGAAAGGGGTATAATTCACCCCTCCACTTT.

The chain links TRBV19 to TRBJ1-5; 8 positions agree with TRBD1. V dropped 3 bases and J dropped 6; count of bases not matched to a gene: 7. This CDR3 has 15 residues. The V gene's germline CDR1 is LNHDA and CDR2 SQIVND (reference sequence). The CDR3 sequence: CASSIEDRVSQPQHF. CDR3 in DNA: TGTGCCAGTAGTATCGAGGACAGGGTTTCTCAGCCCCAGCATTTT. Drawing the rest from reference TRBV19 and TRBJ1-5, the complete variable domain is DGGITQSPKYLFRKEGQNVTLSCEQNLNHDAMYWYRQDPGQGLRLIYYSQIVNDFQKGDIAEGYSVSREKKESFPLTVTSAQKNPTAFYLCASSIEDRVSQPQHFGDGTRLSIL.

The V gene is TRBV2, the J gene TRBJ2-1; 7 nucleotides align to TRBD1. V lost 6 bases to trimming and J lost 0 bases; unmatched junction nucleotides: 5. The germline V gene encodes CDR1 SNHLY and CDR2 FYNNEI. The CDR3 is made up of 15 amino acids. The DNA for the CDR3 is TGTGCCAGCAGGGGACAGTGGGGCTCCTACAATGAGCAGTTCTTC. This codes for CASRGQWGSYNEQFF.

The chain combines TRBV18 with TRBJ2-2, with a possible D match to TRBD2 (6 bases). The CDR3 is 17 amino acids. Between the trimmed V and J ends, which lost 0 bases and 6 bases, there was a span of 17 bases. Germline V gene lookup returns CDR1 KGHSH and CDR2 LQKENI. The CDR3: CASSPPGGSPRAGELFF. DNA for the CDR3: TGTGCCAGCTCACCACCGGGGGGTTCCCCGCGAGCCGGGGAGCTGTTTTTT.

The chain is built from TRBV5-4 and TRBJ1-2; D remains unclear. The ends were cut back, 3 bases at V and 6 bases at J, with 15 bases in the middle. This CDR3 is built from 14 residues. The V gene's germline CDR1 is SGHNT and CDR2 YYREEE (reference sequence). The DNA for the CDR3 is TGTGCCAGCAGCTCCCCCCGGTTATTGGATGGCTACACCTTC. Amino acid sequence: CASSSPRLLDGYTF.

This rearrangement joins TRBV3-1 (or the pseudogene TRBV3-2) to TRBJ1-3; D is unresolved. V lost 1 base, J lost 2 bases, and 12 bases lay in between. Germline values: CDR1 LGHDT, CDR2 YNNKEL (reference sequence). The CDR3 is made up of 16 amino acids. The CDR3 nucleotides are TGTGCCAGCAGCCAAGTATTTACGGGTACTGGAAACACCATATATTTT. It translates to CASSQVFTGTGNTIYF.

The rearrangement joins TRBV19 to TRBJ1-2; 10 bases line up with TRBD1. The CDR3 covers 16 residues. Germline V lookup: CDR1 LNHDA, CDR2 SQIVND (reference sequence). Trimming cost V 4 bases and J 4 bases; bases outside gene matches: 9. CDR3 in amino acids: CASSTEGQGDVYGYTF. The CDR3 DNA reads as TGTGCCAGTAGTACGGAAGGACAGGGGGATGTCTATGGCTACACCTTC. Drawing the rest from reference TRBV19 and TRBJ1-2, the complete variable domain is DGGITQSPKYLFRKEGQNVTLSCEQNLNHDAMYWYRQDPGQGLRLIYYSQIVNDFQKGDIAEGYSVSREKKESFPLTVTSAQKNPTAFYLCASSTEGQGDVYGYTFGSGTRLTVV.

This rearrangement joins TRBV27 to TRBJ1-3, with D perhaps TRBD1 (5 bases). The CDR3 spans 16 residues. The V end lost 5 bases, the J end lost 4 bases, and 18 bases lay between the germline ends. Germline-derived CDR1 and CDR2 are MNHEY and SMNVEV (reference sequence). CDR3 DNA sequence: TGTGCCAGCAGTCCCCCCGGAGGGGATAAAGGAAACACCATATATTTT. Translating it yields CASSPPGGDKGNTIYF.

The V call is TRBV10-3, the J call TRBJ1-6; possibly TRBD1 for D (6 bases). The CDR3 is 13 residues long. CDR1 and CDR2 (germline): ENHRY, SYGVKD. V was shortened by 7 bases and J by 3 bases, with 7 bases between the two germline ends. As DNA, the CDR3 is TGTGCCATCACGGACAGCTATAATTCACCCCTCCACTTT. It encodes CAITDSYNSPLHF.

This chain uses TRBV28 with TRBJ1-4; D unclear. CDR3 length: 14 amino acids. The germline V and J ends were trimmed by 5 bases and 4 bases, with 11 bases remaining between them. Germline V gives CDR1 MDHEN, CDR2 SYDVKM. This chain's CDR3 is CASSPREGNEKLFF. The CDR3 bases are TGTGCCAGCAGTCCGCGCGAGGGTAATGAAAAACTGTTTTTT. Full variable domain (outside the CDR3, taken from reference TRBV28 and TRBJ1-4): DVKVTQSSRYLVKRTGEKVFLECVQDMDHENMFWYRQDPGLGLRLIYFSYDVKMKEKGDIPEGYSVSREKKERFSLILESASTNQTSMYLCASSPREGNEKLFFGSGTQLSVL.

The chain carries TRBV5-6 and TRBJ1-1, with no clear D. CDR3 length: 14 amino acids. Germline values: CDR1 SGHDT, CDR2 YYEEEE. V lost 4 bases, J lost 1 base, and 11 bases lay in between. CDR3 bases: TGTGCCAGCAGCCCCGACACGGAGAACACTGAAGCTTTCTTT. Translated, it gives CASSPDTENTEAFF.

V and J are TRBV20-1 and TRBJ2-5; 10 bases line up with TRBD1. V shed 3 bases, J shed 5 bases, and the junction held 6 bases outside the gene matches. The CDR3 has 14 amino acids. CDR1 is DFQATT and CDR2 is SNEGSKA in the germline V gene (reference sequence). Here the CDR3 reads CSASPTGGGETQYF. CDR3 nucleotides: TGCAGTGCTAGTCCGACAGGGGGCGGGGAGACCCAGTACTTC.

This sequence joins TRBV5-1 and TRBJ2-1; 9 positions agree with TRBD1. Germline assignment: CDR1 SGHRS and CDR2 YFSETQ. J was trimmed by 4 bases and V by 3 bases; bases with no gene match: 8. The CDR3 is 16 residues long. The CDR3 coding sequence is TGCGCCAGCAGCTCGTTGACAGGGGGTCTATACAATGAGCAGTTCTTC. Protein product: CASSSLTGGLYNEQFF.

The genes are TRBV30 and TRBJ1-2; D is possibly TRBD1 (5 bases). The V end was cut by 7 bases, the J end by 0 bases, with 12 bases between. The CDR3 runs to 13 residues. Per the germline V gene, CDR1 is GTSNPN and CDR2 is SVGIG (reference sequence). The CDR3 DNA follows: TGTGCCTTGACAGACGAAGCTAACTATGGCTACACCTTC. This encodes CALTDEANYGYTF.

This chain joins TRBV11-2 and TRBJ1-1; D is unresolved. This CDR3 contains 12 residues. Germline V gene data show CDR1 as SGHAT and CDR2 as FQNNGV. Trimming took off 6 bases at V and 8 bases at J, with 13 bases between the two ends. The CDR3 is CASRKESPEAFF. The CDR3 bases are TGTGCCAGCAGGAAAGAGAGTCCAGAAGCTTTCTTT.

V gene TRBV7-4 combines with J gene TRBJ2-1; D perhaps matches TRBD1 (5 bases). CDR1 is SGHVT, CDR2 SQSDAQ, per germline. The CDR3 is 16 residues long. V dropped 3 bases and J dropped 1 base, with 13 bases sitting between them. This chain's CDR3 is CASSFEQATSYNEQFF. Written as DNA, the CDR3 is TGTGCCAGCAGCTTTGAACAGGCTACGTCCTACAATGAGCAGTTCTTC. The complete variable domain, with remaining parts taken from reference TRBV7-4 and TRBJ2-1, reads GAGVSQSPRYKVAKRGRDVALRCDSISGHVTLYWYRQTLGQGSEVLTYSQSDAQRDKSGRPSGRFSAERPERSVSTLKIQRTEQGDSAVYLCASSFEQATSYNEQFFGPGTRLTVL.

The chain has TRBV15 and TRBJ1-1, with 7 bases matching TRBD1. Germline V gene sequence: CDR1 LNHNV, CDR2 YYDKDF (reference sequence). The CDR3 runs 15 residues. J lost 0 bases, V lost 2 bases, and 3 bases had no gene match. The CDR3 DNA sequence: TGTGCCACCAGCAGAAGCACAGGGGTGAACACTGAAGCTTTCTTT. Translating it yields CATSRSTGVNTEAFF.

The rearrangement uses TRBV18 and TRBJ1-5; D is possibly TRBD1 (5 bases). The V gene's germline CDR1 is KGHSH and CDR2 LQKENI. V lost 2 bases to trimming and J lost 0 bases, with 8 bases between them. The CDR3 consists of 15 residues. This CDR3 is CASSPDSYSNQPQHF. The CDR3 nucleotides are TGTGCCAGCTCACCAGACAGTTATAGCAATCAGCCCCAGCATTTT.